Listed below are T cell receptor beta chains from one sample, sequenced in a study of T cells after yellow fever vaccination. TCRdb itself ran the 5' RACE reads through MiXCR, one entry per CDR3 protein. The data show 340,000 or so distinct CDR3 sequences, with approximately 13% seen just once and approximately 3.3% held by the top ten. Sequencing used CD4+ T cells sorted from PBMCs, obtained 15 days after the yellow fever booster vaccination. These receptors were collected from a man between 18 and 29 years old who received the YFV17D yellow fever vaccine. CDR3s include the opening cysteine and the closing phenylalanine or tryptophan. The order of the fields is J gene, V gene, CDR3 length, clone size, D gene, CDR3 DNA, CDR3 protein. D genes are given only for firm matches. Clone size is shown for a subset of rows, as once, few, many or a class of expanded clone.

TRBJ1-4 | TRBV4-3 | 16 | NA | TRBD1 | TGCGCCAGCAGCCAAGGGTCGGCAACAGGGGGTGAAAAACTGTTTTTT | CASSQGSATGGEKLFF
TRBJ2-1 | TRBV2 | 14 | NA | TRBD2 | TGTGCCAGCAGTGAAACTAGCGTATACAATGAGCAGTTCTTC | CASSETSVYNEQFF
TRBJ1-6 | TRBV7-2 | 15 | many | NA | TGTGCCAGCAGCTTAGAGGCCCCCGGGGCTTCACCCCTCCACTTT | CASSLEAPGASPLHF
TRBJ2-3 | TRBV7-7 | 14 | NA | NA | TGTGCCAGCAGCCAAAGCGGCTTCGCAGATACGCAGTATTTT | CASSQSGFADTQYF
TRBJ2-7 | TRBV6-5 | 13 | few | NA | TGTGCCTTGCAAGGGGGGGGCCGGGACGAGCAGTACTTC | CALQGGGRDEQYF
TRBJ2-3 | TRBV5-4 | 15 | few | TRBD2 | TGTGCCAGCAGACCCGGGACTAGCGGCACAGATACGCAGTATTTT | CASRPGTSGTDTQYF
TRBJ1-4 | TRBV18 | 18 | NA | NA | TGTGCCAGCTCACTTCTTGCCAGGAAAAGTCAGGGGAATGAAAAACTGTTTTTT | CASSLLARKSQGNEKLFF
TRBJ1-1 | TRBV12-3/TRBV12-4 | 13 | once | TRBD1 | TGTGCCAGCGTGGGGACAGGCAACACTGAAGCTTTCTTT | CASVGTGNTEAFF
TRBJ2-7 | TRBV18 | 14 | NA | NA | TGTGCCAGCTCACCAGACCGGGACACCCTCAAGCAGTACTTC | CASSPDRDTLKQYF
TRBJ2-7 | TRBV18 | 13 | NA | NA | TGTGCCAGCTCACGCCCCTCAGGGTTGGAGCAGTACTTC | CASSRPSGLEQYF
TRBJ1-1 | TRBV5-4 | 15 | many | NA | TGTGCCAGCAGCCCGTCACAGACAGAACACACTGAAGCTTTCTTT | CASSPSQTEHTEAFF
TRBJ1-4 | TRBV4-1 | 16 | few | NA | TGCGCCAGCAGCCAAGTCGGGATTGCAACTAATGAAAAACTGTTTTTT | CASSQVGIATNEKLFF
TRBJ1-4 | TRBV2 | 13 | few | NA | TGTGCCAGCAGTGGGCAGACTAATGAAAAACTGTTTTTT | CASSGQTNEKLFF
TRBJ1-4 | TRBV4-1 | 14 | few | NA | TGCGCCAGCAGCCAGGGGGGCTCTTTGGTAAAACTGTTTTTT | CASSQGGSLVKLFF
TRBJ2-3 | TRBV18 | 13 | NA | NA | TGTGCCAGCTCACCCCCCTCACGAGATACGCAGTATTTT | CASSPPSRDTQYF
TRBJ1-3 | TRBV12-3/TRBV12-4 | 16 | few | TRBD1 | TGTGCCAGCAGGTTCGACCTCGGGACAGTGAGAAACACCATATATTTT | CASRFDLGTVRNTIYF
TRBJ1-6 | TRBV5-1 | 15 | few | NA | TGCGCCAGCTCCCTGGGGGTCTTGAGTAATTCACCCCTCCACTTT | CASSLGVLSNSPLHF
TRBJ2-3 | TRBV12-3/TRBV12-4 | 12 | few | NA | TGTGCCAGCGAGAGGGACACAGATACGCAGTATTTT | CASERDTDTQYF
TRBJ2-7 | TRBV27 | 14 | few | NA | TGTGCCAGCAGTTTTCTGGGCGCCTTGGGCGAGCAGTACTTC | CASSFLGALGEQYF
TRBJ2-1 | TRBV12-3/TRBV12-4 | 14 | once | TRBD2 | TGTGCCAGCAGTGAGAGAACTAGCGGGGGTCAGCAGTTCTTC | CASSERTSGGQQFF
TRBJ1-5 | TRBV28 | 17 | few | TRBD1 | TGTGCCAGCAGTCGAGCGGACAGGGCCATCTTTAATCAGCCCCAGCATTTT | CASSRADRAIFNQPQHF
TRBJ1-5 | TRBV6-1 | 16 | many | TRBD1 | TGTGCCAGCGTGCCCAGTCGACAGGGAAAAAATCAGCCCCAGCATTTT | CASVPSRQGKNQPQHF